These T cell receptor beta chains were read from a single sample in a study of shared clonotypes between healthy human individuals. Sequencing used immunoSEQ multiplex PCR; TCRdb keeps in-frame clones, though not all of them. This sample has about 1 million clones, with around 76% found just once. The sample comprised memory CD4+ T cells sorted from blood. The receptors were gathered from a young man in good health. CDR3s include the opening cysteine and the closing phenylalanine or tryptophan. A D gene is named only where the DNA matches it firmly. Size is omitted from some rows. Given values are once, few, many or a class for expanded clones.

j_call d_call v_call clone_size cdr3_nt cdr3_aa
TRBJ2-2 TRBD1 TRBV11-3 NA TGTGCCAGCAGCTCGACAGGGAAAGCCGGGGAGCTGTTTTTT CASSSTGKAGELFF
TRBJ2-5 TRBD2 TRBV19 NA TGTGCCACCGGGACTAGCGGGGGGGTCGAGACCCAGTACTTC CATGTSGGVETQYF
TRBJ2-1 TRBD2 TRBV6-5 NA TGTGCCAGCAGTTACTCGGCTAGCGGGGACAATGAGCAGTTCTTC CASSYSASGDNEQFF
TRBJ1-1 NA TRBV5-1 NA TGCGCCAGCAGCTTGCTGGGGGTGGCCTTGAACACTGAAGCTTTCTTT CASSLLGVALNTEAFF
TRBJ2-5 TRBD2 TRBV29-1 NA TGCAGCGGGTGGGACTACTACGAAGAGACCCAGTACTTC CSGWDYYEETQYF
TRBJ1-2 NA TRBV7-8 NA TGTGCCAGCAGCCAACAGGACGGTGGCTACACCTTC CASSQQDGGYTF
TRBJ2-1 NA TRBV12-1 NA TGTGCCAGCAGCTTTTGGACAGGGAATACCTACAATGAGCAGTTCTTC CASSFWTGNTYNEQFF
TRBJ2-5 NA TRBV7-2 NA TGTGCCAGCAGCCAGGAGGCGGGACTCCAAGAGACCCAGTACTTC CASSQEAGLQETQYF
TRBJ2-5 TRBD2 TRBV7-2 NA TGTGCCAGCAGCCTCCCCTGGGAGACTAGCGGGAGAGAGACCCAGTACTTC CASSLPWETSGRETQYF
TRBJ1-5 TRBD1 TRBV28 NA TGTGCCAGCAGTTCACTGGACAGGTTCAATCAGCCCCAGCATTTT CASSSLDRFNQPQHF
TRBJ2-7 NA TRBV7-7 NA TGTGCTAGCAGCTTAGCGGTCGGGGGCTCCTACGAGCAGTACTTC CASSLAVGGSYEQYF
TRBJ1-1 NA TRBV30 few TGTGCCCGAAGGGAAGGGACGGGGACTGAAGCTTTCTTT CARREGTGTEAFF
TRBJ2-7 TRBD1 TRBV7-2 NA TGTGCCAGCAGCCGGACAGGGGGATCCTACGAGCAGTACTTC CASSRTGGSYEQYF
TRBJ1-1 NA TRBV5-1 NA TGCGCCAGCAGCGCTATGGCGGGGGGGCGCGGGACTGAAGCTTTCTTT CASSAMAGGRGTEAFF
TRBJ2-1 TRBD2 TRBV6-5 NA TGTGCCAGCAGTACTAGCGGGAGTCCCTACAATGAGCAGTTCTTC CASSTSGSPYNEQFF
TRBJ1-3 TRBD1 TRBV5-1 NA TGCGCCAGCAGCCTAGGGACAGCCTCTGGAAACACCATATATTTT CASSLGTASGNTIYF
TRBJ2-3 NA TRBV5-1 NA TGCGCCAGCAGCTTCCGACAAGGTGCAGATACGCAGTATTTT CASSFRQGADTQYF